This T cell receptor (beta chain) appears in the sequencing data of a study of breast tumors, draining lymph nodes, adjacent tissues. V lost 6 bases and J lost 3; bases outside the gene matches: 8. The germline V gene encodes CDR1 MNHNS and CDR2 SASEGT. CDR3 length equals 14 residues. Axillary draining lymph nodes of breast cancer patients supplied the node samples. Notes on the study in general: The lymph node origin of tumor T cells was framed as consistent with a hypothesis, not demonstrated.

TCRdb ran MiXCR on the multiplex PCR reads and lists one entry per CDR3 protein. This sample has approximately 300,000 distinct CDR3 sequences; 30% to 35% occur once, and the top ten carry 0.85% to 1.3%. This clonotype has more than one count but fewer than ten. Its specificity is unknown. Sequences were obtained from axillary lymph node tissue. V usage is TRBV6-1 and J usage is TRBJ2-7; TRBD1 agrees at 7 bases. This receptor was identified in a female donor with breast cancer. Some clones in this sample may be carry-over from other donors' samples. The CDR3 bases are TGTGCCAGCAGAACAGGGGAATCGGGCTACGAGCAGTACTTC. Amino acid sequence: CASRTGESGYEQYF.